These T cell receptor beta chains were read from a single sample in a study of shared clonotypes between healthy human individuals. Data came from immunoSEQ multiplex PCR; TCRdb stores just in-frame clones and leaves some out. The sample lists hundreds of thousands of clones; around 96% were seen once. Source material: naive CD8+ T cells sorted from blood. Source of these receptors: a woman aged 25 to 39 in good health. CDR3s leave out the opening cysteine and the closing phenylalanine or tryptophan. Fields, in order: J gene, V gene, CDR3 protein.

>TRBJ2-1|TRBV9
ASSVARDDEQF
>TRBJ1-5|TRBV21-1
ASSNGTGDGQPQH
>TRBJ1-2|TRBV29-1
SVAREGGYT
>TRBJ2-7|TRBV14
ASSPVWGLLWTGAWEQY
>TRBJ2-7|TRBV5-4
ASRRAGAPPYEQY
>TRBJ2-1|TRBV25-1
ASAGTGDNEQF
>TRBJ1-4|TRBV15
ATSRRPGQGGPWEKLF
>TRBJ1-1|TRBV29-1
SARAGRMNTEAF
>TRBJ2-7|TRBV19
ASSIGDVWDEQY
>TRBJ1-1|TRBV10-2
ASGGGQEAF